This T cell receptor (beta chain) was retrieved from a study of CD8 T cells in Susac syndrome. Germline V gives CDR1 MGHRA, CDR2 YSYEKL. Trimming cost V 3 bases and J 3 bases; bases outside gene matches: 4. CDR3 length: 15 residues. RNA was extracted with the RNeasy kit, and a quantity of about 0.45 to 1 ug was reverse transcribed using random hexamers. TCRdb passed the immunoSEQ multiplex PCR reads through MiXCR, listing each CDR3 protein once. The repertoire has a few hundred thousand distinct CDR3 sequences, around 93% of them found once; the top ten carry over 0.15%. TCR beta from blood CD8+ and CD4+ T cells was sequenced. Both CD4+ and CD8+ T cells were negatively isolated, and TEMRA cells underwent FACS enrichment. Notes on this clonotype: Its matching antigen is unknown.

Study-wide points: The CD4+ T cell repertoires in Susac syndrome were not clonally expanded.

This chain joins TRBV4-1 and TRBJ2-3, with TRBD1 identical over 9 bases. The sample taken for sequencing was CD4+ T cells from PBMCs. The TCR originated in a human donor with Susac syndrome. The CDR3 loop is CASSHGTGRTDTQYF. The CDR3 DNA reads TGCGCCAGCAGCCATGGGACAGGGAGGACAGATACGCAGTATTTT.